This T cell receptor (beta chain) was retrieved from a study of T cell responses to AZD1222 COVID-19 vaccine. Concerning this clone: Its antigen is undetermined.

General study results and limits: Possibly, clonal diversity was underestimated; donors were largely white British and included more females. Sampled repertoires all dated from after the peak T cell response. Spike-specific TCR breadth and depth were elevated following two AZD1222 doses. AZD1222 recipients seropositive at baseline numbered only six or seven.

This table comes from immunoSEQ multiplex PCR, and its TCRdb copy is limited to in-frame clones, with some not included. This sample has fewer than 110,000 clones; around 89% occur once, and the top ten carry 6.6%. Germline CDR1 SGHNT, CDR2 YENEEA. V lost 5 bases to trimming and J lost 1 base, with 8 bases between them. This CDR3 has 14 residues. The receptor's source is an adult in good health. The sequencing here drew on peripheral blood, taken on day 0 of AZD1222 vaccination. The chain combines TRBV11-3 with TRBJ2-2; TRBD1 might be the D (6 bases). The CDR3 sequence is CASSRGQNTGELFF. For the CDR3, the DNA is TGTGCCAGCAGCAGGGGACAGAACACCGGGGAGCTGTTTTTT.